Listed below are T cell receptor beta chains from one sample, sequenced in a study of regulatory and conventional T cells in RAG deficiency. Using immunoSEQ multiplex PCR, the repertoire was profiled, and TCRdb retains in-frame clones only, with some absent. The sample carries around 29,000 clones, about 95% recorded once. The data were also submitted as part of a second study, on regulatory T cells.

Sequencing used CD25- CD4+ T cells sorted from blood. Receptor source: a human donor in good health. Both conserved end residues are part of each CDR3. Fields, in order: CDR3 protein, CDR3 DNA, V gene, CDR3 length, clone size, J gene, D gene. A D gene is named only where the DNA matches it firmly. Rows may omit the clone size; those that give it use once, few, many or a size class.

cdr3_aa: CASSLEGAVVGQPQHF
cdr3_nt: TGTGCCAGCAGCTTAGAAGGGGCGGTGGTAGGTCAGCCCCAGCATTTT
v_call: TRBV7-2
cdr3_length: 16
clone_size: NA
j_call: TRBJ1-5
d_call: NA

cdr3_aa: CASSLGATGGRGYTF
cdr3_nt: TGTGCCAGCAGTTTAGGGGCGACAGGGGGACGTGGCTACACCTTC
v_call: TRBV28
cdr3_length: 15
clone_size: once
j_call: TRBJ1-2
d_call: TRBD1

cdr3_aa: CASSIGQATDTQYF
cdr3_nt: TGCGCCAGCAGCATCGGACAGGCTACAGATACGCAGTATTTT
v_call: TRBV5-1
cdr3_length: 14
clone_size: NA
j_call: TRBJ2-3
d_call: TRBD1

cdr3_aa: CASSIIPSETQYF
cdr3_nt: TGTGCCAGTAGTATAATCCCTTCGGAGACCCAGTACTTC
v_call: TRBV19
cdr3_length: 13
clone_size: NA
j_call: TRBJ2-5
d_call: NA

cdr3_aa: CASSPPKGVQGNIQYF
cdr3_nt: TGTGCCAGCTCACCACCCAAGGGGGTCCAGGGAAACATTCAGTACTTC
v_call: TRBV18
cdr3_length: 16
clone_size: NA
j_call: TRBJ2-4
d_call: NA

cdr3_aa: CASSRLAGFIYEQFF
cdr3_nt: TGCGCCAGCAGCCGACTAGCGGGGTTTATCTATGAGCAGTTCTTC
v_call: TRBV10-2
cdr3_length: 15
clone_size: NA
j_call: TRBJ2-1
d_call: TRBD2

cdr3_aa: CASSSAGGRSNEKLFF
cdr3_nt: TGTGCCAGCAGCTCCGCGGGCGGCCGGTCAAATGAAAAACTGTTTTTT
v_call: TRBV11-1
cdr3_length: 16
clone_size: NA
j_call: TRBJ1-4
d_call: NA

cdr3_aa: CASSTGTGNTEAFF
cdr3_nt: TGCGCCAGCAGCACCGGGACAGGGAACACTGAAGCTTTCTTT
v_call: TRBV5-1
cdr3_length: 14
clone_size: NA
j_call: TRBJ1-1
d_call: TRBD1

cdr3_aa: CAISEDRGLSNYGYTF
cdr3_nt: TGTGCCATCAGTGAGGACAGGGGCCTTTCTAACTATGGCTACACCTTC
v_call: TRBV10-3
cdr3_length: 16
clone_size: NA
j_call: TRBJ1-2
d_call: TRBD1

cdr3_aa: CASSRPGGKDEKLFF
cdr3_nt: TGCGCCAGCAGCCGACCGGGGGGGAAGGATGAAAAACTGTTTTTT
v_call: TRBV4-1
cdr3_length: 15
clone_size: NA
j_call: TRBJ1-4
d_call: NA

cdr3_aa: CASRHLGSGGAYNEQFF
cdr3_nt: TGTGCCAGCAGACATCTTGGTAGCGGGGGGGCGTACAATGAGCAGTTCTTC
v_call: TRBV5-6
cdr3_length: 17
clone_size: once
j_call: TRBJ2-1
d_call: TRBD2

cdr3_aa: CASSSTKGVNTGELFF
cdr3_nt: TGTGCCAGCAGCTCAACCAAGGGAGTTAACACCGGGGAGCTGTTTTTT
v_call: TRBV11-2
cdr3_length: 16
clone_size: once
j_call: TRBJ2-2
d_call: NA

cdr3_aa: CASSLSGGPYEQYF
cdr3_nt: TGTGCCAGCAGCCTTAGCGGGGGTCCCTACGAGCAGTACTTC
v_call: TRBV5-4
cdr3_length: 14
clone_size: NA
j_call: TRBJ2-7
d_call: TRBD2

cdr3_aa: CASSVAGTGSQETQYF
cdr3_nt: TGTGCCAGCAGCGTAGCCGGGACAGGGTCCCAAGAGACCCAGTACTTC
v_call: TRBV9
cdr3_length: 16
clone_size: NA
j_call: TRBJ2-5
d_call: TRBD1

cdr3_aa: CASSPGTGATEAFF
cdr3_nt: TGTGCCAGCTCACCAGGTACAGGGGCTACTGAAGCTTTCTTT
v_call: TRBV18
cdr3_length: 14
clone_size: NA
j_call: TRBJ1-1
d_call: TRBD1

cdr3_aa: CSVDGTDTQYF
cdr3_nt: TGCAGCGTTGACGGGACAGATACGCAGTATTTT
v_call: TRBV29-1
cdr3_length: 11
clone_size: NA
j_call: TRBJ2-3
d_call: NA

cdr3_aa: CASSQLGQEPSHSNQPQHF
cdr3_nt: TGCGCCAGCAGTCAATTAGGACAGGAGCCGTCCCATAGCAATCAGCCCCAGCATTTT
v_call: TRBV23-1
cdr3_length: 19
clone_size: NA
j_call: TRBJ1-5
d_call: TRBD1

cdr3_aa: CASSPPGQGYEQYF
cdr3_nt: TGTGCCAGCAGCCCCCCGGGACAGGGGTACGAGCAGTACTTC
v_call: TRBV7-3
cdr3_length: 14
clone_size: once
j_call: TRBJ2-7
d_call: TRBD1

cdr3_aa: CASPSWSGLETQYF
cdr3_nt: TGTGCCAGCCCTTCGTGGAGCGGTCTAGAGACCCAGTACTTC
v_call: TRBV2
cdr3_length: 14
clone_size: NA
j_call: TRBJ2-5
d_call: NA

cdr3_aa: CASSPTLAGANTDTQYF
cdr3_nt: TGTGCCAGCAGCCCGACCTTAGCGGGGGCGAACACAGATACGCAGTATTTT
v_call: TRBV4-2
cdr3_length: 17
clone_size: NA
j_call: TRBJ2-3
d_call: TRBD2

cdr3_aa: CASSDLAGDMGYTF
cdr3_nt: TGTGCCAGCAGTGATTTGGCAGGGGATATGGGCTACACCTTC
v_call: TRBV2
cdr3_length: 14
clone_size: once
j_call: TRBJ1-2
d_call: NA

cdr3_aa: CASTWGGEQYF
cdr3_nt: TGTGCCAGCACCTGGGGGGGCGAGCAGTACTTC
v_call: TRBV6-5
cdr3_length: 11
clone_size: NA
j_call: TRBJ2-7
d_call: TRBD2

cdr3_aa: CASSGTGVGNQPQHF
cdr3_nt: TGTGCCAGCAGTGGTACAGGGGTGGGCAATCAGCCCCAGCATTTT
v_call: TRBV6-1
cdr3_length: 15
clone_size: NA
j_call: TRBJ1-5
d_call: TRBD1

cdr3_aa: CACTRDSLVANEKLFF
cdr3_nt: TGTGCCTGCACCCGGGACAGCCTTGTTGCTAATGAAAAACTGTTTTTT
v_call: TRBV30
cdr3_length: 16
clone_size: once
j_call: TRBJ1-4
d_call: TRBD1

cdr3_aa: CASSVGAGTGGLGPLYEQYF
cdr3_nt: TGTGCCAGCAGCGTAGGAGCCGGGACAGGGGGCTTGGGCCCCCTTTACGAGCAGTACTTC
v_call: TRBV9
cdr3_length: 20
clone_size: NA
j_call: TRBJ2-7
d_call: TRBD1

cdr3_aa: CASSSRAPGNTIYF
cdr3_nt: TGTGCCAGCAGTTCTAGAGCCCCTGGAAACACCATATATTTT
v_call: TRBV6-1
cdr3_length: 14
clone_size: few
j_call: TRBJ1-3
d_call: NA

cdr3_aa: CASSDSSGGTGELFF
cdr3_nt: TGTGCCAGCAGTGACAGTTCTGGGGGGACCGGGGAGCTGTTTTTT
v_call: TRBV6-4
cdr3_length: 15
clone_size: NA
j_call: TRBJ2-2
d_call: NA

cdr3_aa: CASSLVGQVPYGYTF
cdr3_nt: TGTGCCAGCAGTTTAGTGGGACAGGTTCCCTATGGCTACACCTTC
v_call: TRBV27
cdr3_length: 15
clone_size: few
j_call: TRBJ1-2
d_call: TRBD1

cdr3_aa: CASRPTGGAKNIQYF
cdr3_nt: TGTGCCAGCCGCCCCACAGGGGGAGCCAAAAACATTCAGTACTTC
v_call: TRBV19
cdr3_length: 15
clone_size: NA
j_call: TRBJ2-4
d_call: TRBD1

cdr3_aa: CASSEQGTGELFF
cdr3_nt: TGTGCCAGCAGCGAACAGGGCACCGGGGAGCTGTTTTTT
v_call: TRBV7-9
cdr3_length: 13
clone_size: NA
j_call: TRBJ2-2
d_call: NA

cdr3_aa: CASSPGEGPSNQPQHF
cdr3_nt: TGTGCCAGCTCCCCGGGGGAGGGACCAAGCAATCAGCCCCAGCATTTT
v_call: TRBV18
cdr3_length: 16
clone_size: NA
j_call: TRBJ1-5
d_call: NA

cdr3_aa: CASSVPPGLEAFF
cdr3_nt: TGTGCCAGTAGTGTTCCTCCAGGGCTCGAAGCTTTCTTT
v_call: TRBV19
cdr3_length: 13
clone_size: NA
j_call: TRBJ1-1
d_call: NA

cdr3_aa: CASGLGRNTTLRETQYF
cdr3_nt: TGTGCTAGTGGTTTGGGGAGGAACACTACCCTAAGAGAGACCCAGTACTTC
v_call: TRBV12-5
cdr3_length: 17
clone_size: NA
j_call: TRBJ2-5
d_call: NA

cdr3_aa: CASSAGDTQYF
cdr3_nt: TGTGCCAGTAGTGCCGGGGATACGCAGTATTTT
v_call: TRBV19
cdr3_length: 11
clone_size: NA
j_call: TRBJ2-3
d_call: NA

cdr3_aa: CASGLQGINQPQHF
cdr3_nt: TGTGCTAGTGGTTTGCAGGGGATCAATCAGCCCCAGCATTTT
v_call: TRBV12-5
cdr3_length: 14
clone_size: NA
j_call: TRBJ1-5
d_call: NA

cdr3_aa: CASSPTGFAKETQYF
cdr3_nt: TGTGCTAGCAGCCCGACAGGGTTTGCGAAAGAGACCCAGTACTTC
v_call: TRBV7-7
cdr3_length: 15
clone_size: NA
j_call: TRBJ2-5
d_call: TRBD1

cdr3_aa: CASTGQGVGQPQHF
cdr3_nt: TGTGCCAGTACGGGACAGGGTGTGGGTCAGCCCCAGCATTTT
v_call: TRBV19
cdr3_length: 14
clone_size: NA
j_call: TRBJ1-5
d_call: TRBD1